What follows describes a single T cell receptor beta chain. This sample is part of a study of blood T cell repertoires in COVID-19. Original handling: The authors estimated nucleated cell counts from reference gene primer amplification. The data were produced by immunoSEQ multiplex PCR, yet TCRdb's version contains in-frame clones alone and is incomplete. V and J calls and clone size follow that table, whereas D and trimming were derived from the DNA. Among under 250,000 clones listed, around 80% were seen once. The CDR3 is 16 residues long. Trimming cost V 5 bases and J 1 base; bases outside gene matches: 4. Per germline, CDR1 SGHTA and CDR2 FQGTGA.

The rearrangement joins TRBV7-3 to TRBJ2-2, with 10 bases that match TRBD1. The specimen was peripheral blood. The clonotype comes from a woman aged 40 to 55 with acute or convalescent COVID-19. This CDR3 is CASSRRTGGNTGELFF. CDR3 nucleotides: TGTGCCAGCAGCCGAAGGACAGGGGGGAACACCGGGGAGCTGTTTTTT.